A selection of T cell receptor beta chains follows, all from one sample in a study of blood T cells in healthy people across ages. TCRdb reprocessed the 5' RACE reads with MiXCR, giving one entry per CDR3 protein. The sample has over 1,300,000 distinct CDR3 sequences, approximately 59% seen once. Specimen: blood. The receptors derive from a man aged 18 to 30 in good health. CDR3s leave out the opening cysteine and the closing phenylalanine or tryptophan. Not every row has a clone size; where given, it reads once, few, many or a size class.

size: NA; V: TRBV4-2; length: 14; J: TRBJ2-5; CDR3: ASSHFPAGEQETQY
size: NA; V: TRBV7-9; length: 17; J: TRBJ2-4; CDR3: ASSFAKGTGVSSFWEQY
size: NA; V: TRBV21-1; length: 16; J: TRBJ2-3; CDR3: ASSKEEGSGNSTDTQY
size: few; V: TRBV7-2; length: 13; J: TRBJ2-2; CDR3: ASSIGTANTGELF
size: NA; V: TRBV12-3/TRBV12-4; length: 10; J: TRBJ2-3; CDR3: ASSYWSDTQY
size: NA; V: TRBV28; length: 10; J: TRBJ2-7; CDR3: ASTSGVYEQY
size: NA; V: TRBV20-1; length: 12; J: TRBJ1-2; CDR3: SAREVYKPYGYT
size: few; V: TRBV4-1; length: 13; J: TRBJ2-1; CDR3: ASSQFSGGGTEQF
size: NA; V: TRBV27; length: 17; J: TRBJ1-2; CDR3: ASSPQGSGLLTKHYGYT
size: NA; V: TRBV7-2; length: 12; J: TRBJ1-4; CDR3: ASRQGPTNEKLF
size: NA; V: TRBV29-1; length: 11; J: TRBJ1-5; CDR3: SVWIDDNQPQH
size: NA; V: TRBV20-1; length: 10; J: TRBJ2-7; CDR3: SGGLAGNEQY
size: few; V: TRBV12-3/TRBV12-4; length: 12; J: TRBJ2-5; CDR3: ASSEQGTQETQY
size: NA; V: TRBV14; length: 14; J: TRBJ2-1; CDR3: ASRPQTGQEYNEQF
size: NA; V: TRBV5-1; length: 12; J: TRBJ2-7; CDR3: ASRGGTFSYEQY
size: NA; V: TRBV12-3/TRBV12-4; length: 13; J: TRBJ2-3; CDR3: ASSLAEKVTDTQY
size: NA; V: TRBV7-8; length: 11; J: TRBJ2-7; CDR3: ASSCQGDYEQY
size: NA; V: TRBV12-3/TRBV12-4; length: 13; J: TRBJ2-2; CDR3: ASSWAGRNTGELF
size: once; V: TRBV10-3; length: 11; J: TRBJ1-4; CDR3: ATRGSDNEKLF
size: once; V: TRBV27; length: 15; J: TRBJ2-6; CDR3: ASSRRGMLSGANVLT
size: NA; V: TRBV29-1; length: 11; J: TRBJ2-3; CDR3: SVGTSLTDTQY
size: NA; V: TRBV4-1; length: 11; J: TRBJ2-5; CDR3: ASSQAEVGVQY
size: NA; V: TRBV29-1; length: 12; J: TRBJ2-3; CDR3: SVEAGGWTDTQY
size: NA; V: TRBV20-1; length: 13; J: TRBJ1-1; CDR3: SARAPGRVDTEAF
size: NA; V: TRBV6-1; length: 10; J: TRBJ1-2; CDR3: ASSEAVYGYT
size: few; V: TRBV6-6; length: 11; J: TRBJ2-7; CDR3: ASRNSILYEQY
size: NA; V: TRBV12-3/TRBV12-4; length: 12; J: TRBJ2-2; CDR3: ASSSIGNTGELF
size: NA; V: TRBV2; length: 14; J: TRBJ2-3; CDR3: ANKWDLRDGTDTQY
size: NA; V: TRBV12-3/TRBV12-4; length: 11; J: TRBJ1-2; CDR3: ASSTDRVNGYT
size: few; V: TRBV7-9; length: 11; J: TRBJ2-1; CDR3: ASSLGVSTEQF
size: NA; V: TRBV28; length: 14; J: TRBJ2-2; CDR3: ASSLSGQVHPGELF
size: NA; V: TRBV3-1; length: 13; J: TRBJ1-5; CDR3: ASSYGEGGSQPQH
size: NA; V: TRBV11-2; length: 13; J: TRBJ2-1; CDR3: ASSLDRSGRVEQF
size: NA; V: TRBV6-1; length: 11; J: TRBJ1-5; CDR3: ASSEGGRSPQH
size: NA; V: TRBV3-1; length: 13; J: TRBJ2-1; CDR3: ASSQVTGAKIEQF
size: once; V: TRBV28; length: 12; J: TRBJ1-2; CDR3: ASSPTGELYGYT
size: NA; V: TRBV12-3/TRBV12-4; length: 12; J: NA; CDR3: ASREGTAFYEQY
size: few; V: TRBV7-2; length: 13; J: TRBJ2-7; CDR3: ASSLGPEPGYEQY
size: few; V: TRBV6-6; length: 10; J: TRBJ2-3; CDR3: ASSYSIDTQY
size: NA; V: TRBV27; length: 12; J: TRBJ2-3; CDR3: ASSSPRSSDTQY
size: NA; V: TRBV4-2; length: 14; J: TRBJ1-5; CDR3: ASSQDYAGSGQPQH
size: NA; V: TRBV29-1; length: 10; J: TRBJ1-2; CDR3: SVERVRDGYT
size: NA; V: TRBV11-2; length: 12; J: NA; CDR3: ASSLYVSGLEQY
size: NA; V: TRBV4-1; length: 12; J: TRBJ2-1; CDR3: ASSQDFARDEQF
size: few; V: TRBV7-2; length: 13; J: TRBJ2-7; CDR3: ASSTLAGEIYEQY
size: NA; V: TRBV25-1; length: 14; J: TRBJ2-1; CDR3: ASSEYDSGPTYRQF
size: NA; V: TRBV20-1; length: 10; J: NA; CDR3: SALRLQLEQY
size: NA; V: TRBV27; length: 12; J: NA; CDR3: ASSLRWGPSEQY
size: NA; V: TRBV12-3/TRBV12-4; length: 12; J: TRBJ2-1; CDR3: ASSSSGRPNEQF
size: NA; V: TRBV7-2; length: 13; J: TRBJ2-7; CDR3: ASSLGTGSVYEQY
size: few; V: TRBV11-2; length: 13; J: NA; CDR3: ASSFWTGVSHEQY
size: few; V: TRBV25-1; length: 12; J: TRBJ1-2; CDR3: ASSFTGGDYGYT